A selection of T cell receptor beta chains follows, all from one sample in a study of blood T cell repertoires in COVID-19. Method: immunoSEQ multiplex PCR; TCRdb's copy keeps in-frame clones and lacks some. The repertoire holds some 45,000 clones, with just over 85% as singletons. Sequences were obtained from peripheral blood. The source is a man between 65 and 85 years old with acute or convalescent COVID-19. Both conserved end residues are part of each CDR3. Fields, in order: clone size, V gene, D gene, J gene, CDR3 DNA, CDR3 protein. A D gene is named only where the DNA matches it firmly. Some rows have no size entry. The others give once, few or many, or a class for an expanded clone.

>.|TRBV28|.|TRBJ1-3
TGTGCCAGCAGTTTCCCACAGGGTGACTCTGGAAACACCATATATTTT
CASSFPQGDSGNTIYF
>.|TRBV29-1|TRBD1|TRBJ1-2
TGCAGCGTGGGAAACAGGGGAACTGGCGATGGCTACACCTTC
CSVGNRGTGDGYTF
>.|TRBV18|.|TRBJ1-1
TGTGCCAGCTCACCGAGTGGAGGGACTGAAGCTTTCTTT
CASSPSGGTEAFF
>.|TRBV28|TRBD1|TRBJ2-3
TGTGCCAGCAGTCTGGGACAGGGCTCAGATACGCAGTATTTT
CASSLGQGSDTQYF
>.|TRBV4-2|.|TRBJ1-4
TGTGCCAGCAGCCAAGCCCCCGGTGCAACTAATGAAAAACTGTTTTTT
CASSQAPGATNEKLFF
>.|TRBV5-1|TRBD2|TRBJ2-7
TGCGCCAGCGCCTACCGGGGGGGAAGCTCCTACGAGCAGTACTTC
CASAYRGGSSYEQYF
>once|TRBV5-4|TRBD2|TRBJ2-3
TGTGCCAGCAGCTTTGGGACTAGCGGACTCACAGATACGCAGTATTTT
CASSFGTSGLTDTQYF
>.|TRBV18|.|TRBJ2-1
TGTGCCAGCTCACGGGCAGGGTCCTACAATGAGCAGTTCTTC
CASSRAGSYNEQFF
>.|TRBV19|.|TRBJ1-5
TGTGCCAGTAGTTCCCAGGCAGGGTATTATCAGCCCCAGCATTTT
CASSSQAGYYQPQHF
>.|TRBV28|TRBD2|TRBJ2-2
TGTGCCAGCAGTCCCGTTCCTGAAGCGGGAGGAACCGGGGAGCTGTTTTTT
CASSPVPEAGGTGELFF
>.|TRBV5-1|.|TRBJ1-2
TGCGCCAGCAGCTTGGAAGCCTCCTATCGGGGTGGCTACACCTTC
CASSLEASYRGGYTF
>.|TRBV25-1|.|TRBJ2-1
TGTGCCAGTGGGGAGGGGGTGACCTACAATGAGCAGTTCTTC
CASGEGVTYNEQFF
>.|TRBV6-5|.|TRBJ1-5
TGTGCCAGCAGTTACGACAGTAATCAGCCCCAGCATTTT
CASSYDSNQPQHF
>.|TRBV25-1|.|TRBJ1-5
TGTGCCAGCGGAGGCGGCAGCAATCAGCCCCAGCATTTT
CASGGGSNQPQHF
>few|TRBV6-5|TRBD1|TRBJ1-2
TGTGCCAGCAGTTATGGGACAGCGATTAACTATGGCTACACCTTC
CASSYGTAINYGYTF
>.|TRBV5-1|TRBD2|TRBJ2-1
TGCGCCAGCAGCTTGGTATCTAGCGGGGGGTTCTCCTACAATGAGCAGTTCTTC
CASSLVSSGGFSYNEQFF
>.|TRBV10-3|.|TRBJ1-1
TGTGCCATCAGAGCGACAGGCCCAACAGGTGAAGCTTTCTTT
CAIRATGPTGEAFF
>once|TRBV19|.|TRBJ2-1
TGTGCCAGTAGTAGCGGAGGGTACTACAATGAGCAGTTCTTC
CASSSGGYYNEQFF
>.|TRBV7-8|.|TRBJ2-7
TGTGCCAGCAGCTCTTATGCGGGGTTTTCCTACGAGCAGTACTTC
CASSSYAGFSYEQYF
>.|TRBV7-8|TRBD1|TRBJ1-5
TGTGCCAGCAGCTTGGGACAGGGCAATCAGCCCCAGCATTTT
CASSLGQGNQPQHF
>.|TRBV28|TRBD2|TRBJ2-7
TGTGCCAGCAGTTTTCTAGCGGGAGTCTACGAGCAGTACTTC
CASSFLAGVYEQYF
>.|TRBV18|TRBD1|TRBJ2-7
TGTGCCAGCTCACCCGGGACAGACTCCTACGAGCAGTACTTC
CASSPGTDSYEQYF
>.|TRBV6-5|.|TRBJ2-2
TGTGCCAGCATTCAGGGATACGGCACCGGGGAGCTGTTTTTT
CASIQGYGTGELFF
>.|TRBV12-3/TRBV12-4|.|TRBJ1-1
TGTGCCAGCAGCCTTGAGGTGGCTGAAGCTTTCTTT
CASSLEVAEAFF
>.|TRBV7-3|TRBD1|TRBJ2-1
TGTGCCAGCAGCTTGGGACAGGGGGGGAGCAATGAGCAGTTCTTC
CASSLGQGGSNEQFF
>.|TRBV10-3|.|TRBJ1-4
TGTGCCATCAGTGACAGTGCAACTAATGAAAAACTGTTTTTT
CAISDSATNEKLFF
>few|TRBV3-1/TRBV3-2|TRBD2|TRBJ2-2
TGTGCCAGCAGCCTAGCCCTAGCGGGAGACTTTACCGGGGAGCTGTTTTTT
CASSLALAGDFTGELFF
>.|TRBV5-4|TRBD1|TRBJ1-6
TGTGCCAGCAGCTCGACAGGGGGCAAAAATTCACCCCTCCACTTT
CASSSTGGKNSPLHF